This TCR beta chain was profiled in a study of T cell responses to AZD1222 COVID-19 vaccine. Study-wide results and caveats: It should be noted that donors were predominantly white British and more often female, and clonal diversity was possibly underestimated.

As concerns this clone: Its specificity is not known.

This CDR3 contains 14 residues. Germline V lookup: CDR1 SGHRS, CDR2 YFSETQ. The V end was cut by 4 bases, the J end by 1 base, with 11 bases between. The assay was immunoSEQ multiplex PCR, and TCRdb's table has in-frame clones only and misses some. This table has 84,000 or so clones, approximately 88% appearing once. The clonotype originates from an adult in good health. The input for sequencing was peripheral blood, taken on day 0 of MenACWY control vaccination. The V and J genes are TRBV5-1 and TRBJ1-1; D is undetermined. CDR3: CASSLSSGNTEAFF. CDR3 DNA sequence: TGCGCCAGCAGCCTATCGAGTGGGAACACTGAAGCTTTCTTT.